The 14 T cell receptor beta chains below come from one sample, sequenced in a study of post-analysis software for immune sequencing data. Regarding the study as a whole: Patients had higher frequencies than controls of five or six TRBV segments, including TRBV5-6, TRBV5-1 and TRBV20-1.

Tagging with unique molecular identifiers was a feature of the TCR beta cDNA libraries. TCRdb reprocessed the PCR reads with MiXCR, giving one entry per CDR3 protein. The data hold almost 700,000 distinct CDR3 sequences, with more than 50% observed a single time. These receptors have no known antigen. Source material: blood. These receptors all come from a girl aged 2 to 10 with multiple sclerosis.

This clonotype was recorded a few times. V and J are TRBV15 and TRBJ2-4, with D perhaps matching TRBD1 or TRBD2 (6 bases each). The V end lost 1 base, the J end lost 7 bases, and 20 bases lay between the germline ends. In germline, CDR1 is LNHNV, CDR2 YYDKDF (reference sequence). The CDR3 length is 17 residues. CDR3 residues: CATSRAQGGFMGNIQYF. In nucleotides, the CDR3 is TGTGCCACCAGCAGAGCACAGGGAGGCTTTATGGGGAACATTCAGTACTTC.

The gene calls are TRBV11-2 and TRBJ2-1, with a possible D match to TRBD2 (6 bases). The CDR3 is 15 residues long. Trimming cost V 5 bases and J 6 bases, with 17 bases left between them. Germline V gene data show CDR1 as SGHAT and CDR2 as FQNNGV. Written as DNA, the CDR3 is TGTGCCAGCAGCCGGGAACTAGCAGGTAGCAATGAGCAGTTCTTC. It is translated as CASSRELAGSNEQFF.

The genes are TRBV7-2 and TRBJ2-1; 7 nucleotides align to TRBD2. The CDR3 is 15 amino acids. V lost 2 bases to trimming and J lost 7 bases; unmatched junction nucleotides: 8. Germline CDR1 and CDR2: SGHTA and FQGNSA. Here the CDR3 reads CASSLRGSGGNEQFF. The CDR3, as DNA: TGTGCCAGCAGCTTACGCGGGAGCGGCGGGAATGAGCAGTTCTTC.

The gene calls are TRBV10-2 and TRBJ2-1, with 9 bases aligning to TRBD2. J was trimmed by 2 bases and V by 6 bases; bases with no gene match: 5. This CDR3 is 15 amino acids long. Germline assignment: CDR1 WSHSY and CDR2 SAAADI. The CDR3 spells CASRRREGTYNEQFF. CDR3 sequence (DNA): TGCGCCAGCAGGAGGCGGGAGGGGACCTACAATGAGCAGTTCTTC.

A note on this clonotype: A much larger clone sits a single nucleotide away, making a read error possible. This chain's CDR3 is CASGLVPDTQYF. The CDR3, as DNA: TGTGCCAGCGGCTTAGTCCCAGATACGCAGTATTTT. The rearrangement uses TRBV7-2 and TRBJ2-3; D remains ambiguous. The CDR3 spans 12 residues. Looked up from germline, CDR1 is SGHTA and CDR2 is FQGNSA.

Of note for this clonotype: Mismatch with germline at one junction end may stem from a read error. The chain links TRBV12-3 or TRBV12-4 to TRBJ2-1; D is tentatively TRBD1 or TRBD2 (5 bases each). The CDR3 sequence is 15 residues long. This CDR3 reads CTSSLSSGGYNEQFF. The CDR3 coding sequence is TGTACCAGCAGCCTGTCCAGTGGGGGTTACAATGAGCAGTTCTTC.

To note about this clonotype: Lacking the conserved final phenylalanine or tryptophan, this CDR3 likely reflects a read error. The rearrangement links TRBV20-1 to TRBJ2-4; 8 bases agree with TRBD1. Per the germline V gene, CDR1 is DFQATT and CDR2 is SNEGSKA (reference sequence). This CDR3 is built from 14 residues. J gave up 7 bases and V 0 bases, and 5 bases lay outside the gene matches. The CDR3 nucleotides are TGCAGTGCTAGAGATCTCAGGACAGGGAACATTCAGTACTGC. It specifies CSARDLRTGNIQYC.

J is TRBJ1-2 and V is TRBV29-1; tentative D call: TRBD1 (6 bases). The CDR3 is 16 residues long. The germline V gene encodes CDR1 SQVTM and CDR2 ANQGSEA. V gave up 1 base and J gave up 4 bases, with 19 bases separating them. CDR3 nucleotide sequence: TGCAGCGTTGAAGTGAGGGATACAGGGTCTGCCTATGGCTACACCTTC. Amino acid sequence: CSVEVRDTGSAYGYTF.

The chain is built from TRBV6-6 and TRBJ1-5; no clear D gene. Trimming pared 5 bases from V and 7 bases from J, leaving 12 bases between. The CDR3 length is 13 residues. CDR1 is MNHNY and CDR2 is SVGAGI in the germline V gene (reference sequence). The CDR3 protein is CASSSALGQPQHF. CDR3 bases: TGTGCCAGCAGTAGCGCCCTGGGCCAGCCCCAGCATTTT.

This clonotype has only a few counts. The rearrangement joins TRBV28 to TRBJ2-1; 15 nucleotides align to TRBD2. Trimming removed 2 bases from V and 3 bases from J; junction bases left unmatched: 2. The CDR3 sequence is 17 residues long. CDR1 is MDHEN, CDR2 SYDVKM, per germline. The CDR3 is CASSLGTSGRNYNEQFF. The CDR3 DNA reads as TGTGCCAGCAGTTTAGGGACTAGCGGGAGGAACTACAATGAGCAGTTCTTC.

The chain combines TRBV9 with TRBJ2-1; D might be TRBD2 (6 bases). The germline V and J ends were trimmed by 0 bases and 7 bases, with 11 bases remaining between them. The CDR3 runs 14 residues. The germline CDR1 and CDR2 sequences are SGDLS and YYNGEE. CDR3: CASSVAGERNEQFF. Written as DNA, the CDR3 is TGTGCCAGCAGCGTAGCGGGGGAGAGGAATGAGCAGTTCTTC.

The rearrangement uses TRBV10-3 and TRBJ2-5, with a possible D match to TRBD1 (5 bases). The DNA end is more similar to TRBJ2-7, so the J call may be wrong. The CDR3 contains 15 residues. Germline V gene sequence: CDR1 ENHRY, CDR2 SYGVKD. The CDR3: CAISESSGLGYEQYF. The DNA of the CDR3 is TGTGCCATCAGTGAGTCGTCAGGGCTTGGGTACGAGCAGTACTTC.

A few counts support this clonotype. The genes are TRBV3-1 and TRBJ2-5; TRBD2 matches 13 bases. The closer fit of TRBJ2-7 to the DNA end suggests the J call may be wrong. Per the germline V gene, CDR1 is LGHDT and CDR2 is YNNKEL (reference sequence). This CDR3 is 20 amino acids long. CDR3 nucleotides: TGTGCCAGCAGCCAAGGATACCCGGGACTAGCGGGAAACCACGGGAACGAGCAGTACTTC. Translation gives CASSQGYPGLAGNHGNEQYF.

This clonotype has just a few counts. This rearrangement joins TRBV6-5 to TRBJ2-1; 11 nucleotides match TRBD2. The CDR3 extends over 15 amino acids. The trim removed 1 base at V and 8 bases at J, leaving 4 bases unmatched. CDR1 MNHEY and CDR2 SVGAGI come from the germline V gene. CDR3 residues: CASSYYLAGGHEQFF. The CDR3 nucleotides read TGTGCCAGCAGTTACTACCTAGCGGGAGGACATGAGCAGTTCTTC.